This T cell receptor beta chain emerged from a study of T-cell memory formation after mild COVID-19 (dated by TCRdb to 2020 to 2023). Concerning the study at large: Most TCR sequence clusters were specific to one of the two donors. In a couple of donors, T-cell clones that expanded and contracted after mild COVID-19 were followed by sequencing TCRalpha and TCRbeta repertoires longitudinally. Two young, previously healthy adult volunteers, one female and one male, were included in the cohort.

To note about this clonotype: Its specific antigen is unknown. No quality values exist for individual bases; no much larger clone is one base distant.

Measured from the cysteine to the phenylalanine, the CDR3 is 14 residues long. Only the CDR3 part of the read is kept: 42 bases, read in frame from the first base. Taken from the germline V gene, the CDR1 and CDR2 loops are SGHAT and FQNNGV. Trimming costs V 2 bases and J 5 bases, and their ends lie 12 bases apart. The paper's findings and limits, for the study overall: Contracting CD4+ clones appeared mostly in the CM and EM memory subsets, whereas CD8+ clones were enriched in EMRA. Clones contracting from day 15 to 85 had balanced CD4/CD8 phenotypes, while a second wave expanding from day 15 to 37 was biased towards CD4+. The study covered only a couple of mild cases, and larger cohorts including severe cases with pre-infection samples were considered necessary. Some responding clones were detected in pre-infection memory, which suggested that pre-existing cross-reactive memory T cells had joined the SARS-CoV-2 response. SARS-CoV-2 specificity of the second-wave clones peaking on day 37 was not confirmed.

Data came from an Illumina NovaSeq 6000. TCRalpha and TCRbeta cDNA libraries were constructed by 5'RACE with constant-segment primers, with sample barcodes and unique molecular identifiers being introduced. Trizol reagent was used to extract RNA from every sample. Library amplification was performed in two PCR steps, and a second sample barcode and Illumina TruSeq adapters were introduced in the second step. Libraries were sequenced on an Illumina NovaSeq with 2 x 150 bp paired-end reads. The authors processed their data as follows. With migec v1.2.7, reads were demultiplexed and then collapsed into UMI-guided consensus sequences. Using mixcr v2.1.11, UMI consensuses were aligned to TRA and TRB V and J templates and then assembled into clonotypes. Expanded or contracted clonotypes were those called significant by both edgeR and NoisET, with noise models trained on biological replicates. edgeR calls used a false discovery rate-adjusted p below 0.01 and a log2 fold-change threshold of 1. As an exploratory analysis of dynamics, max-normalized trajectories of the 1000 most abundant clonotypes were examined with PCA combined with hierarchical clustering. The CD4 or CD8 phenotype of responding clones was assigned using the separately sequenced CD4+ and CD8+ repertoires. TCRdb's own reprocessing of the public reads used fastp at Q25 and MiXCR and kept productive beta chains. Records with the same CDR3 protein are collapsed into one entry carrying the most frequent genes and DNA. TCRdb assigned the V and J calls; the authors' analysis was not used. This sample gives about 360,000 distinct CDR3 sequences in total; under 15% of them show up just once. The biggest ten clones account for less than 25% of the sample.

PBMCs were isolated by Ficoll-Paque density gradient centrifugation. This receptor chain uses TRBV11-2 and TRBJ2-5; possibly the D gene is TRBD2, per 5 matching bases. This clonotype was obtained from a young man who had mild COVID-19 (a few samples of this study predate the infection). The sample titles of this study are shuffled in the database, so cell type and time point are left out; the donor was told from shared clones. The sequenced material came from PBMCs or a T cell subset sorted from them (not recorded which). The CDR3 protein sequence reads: CASSLSNGGETQYF. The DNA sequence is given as TGTGCCAGCAGCTTAAGTAATGGCGGGGAGACCCAGTACTTC.